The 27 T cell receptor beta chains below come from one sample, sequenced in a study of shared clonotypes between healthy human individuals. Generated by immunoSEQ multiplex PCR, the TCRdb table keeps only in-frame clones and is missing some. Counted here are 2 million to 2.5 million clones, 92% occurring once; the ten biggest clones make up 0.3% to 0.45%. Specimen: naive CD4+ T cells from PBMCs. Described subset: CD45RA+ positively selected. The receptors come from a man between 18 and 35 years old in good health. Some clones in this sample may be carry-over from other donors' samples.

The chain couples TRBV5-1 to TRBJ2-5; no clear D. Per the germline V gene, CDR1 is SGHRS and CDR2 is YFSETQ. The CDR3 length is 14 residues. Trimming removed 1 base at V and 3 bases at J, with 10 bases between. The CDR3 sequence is CASSLTNSEETQYF. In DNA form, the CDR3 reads TGCGCCAGCAGCTTGACTAATTCAGAAGAGACCCAGTACTTC.

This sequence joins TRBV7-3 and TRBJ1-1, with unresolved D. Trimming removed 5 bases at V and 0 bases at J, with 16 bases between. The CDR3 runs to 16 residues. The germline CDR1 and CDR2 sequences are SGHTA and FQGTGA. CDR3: CASSLGGGILNTEAFF. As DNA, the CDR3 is TGTGCCAGCAGCCTCGGTGGAGGTATCTTGAACACTGAAGCTTTCTTT.

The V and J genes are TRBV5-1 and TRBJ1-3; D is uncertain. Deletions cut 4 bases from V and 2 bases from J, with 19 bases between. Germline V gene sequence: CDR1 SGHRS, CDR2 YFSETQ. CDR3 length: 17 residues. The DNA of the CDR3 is TGCGCCAGCAGCATTGGAGCCGGGAGAGTGACTGGAAACACCATATATTTT. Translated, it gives CASSIGAGRVTGNTIYF. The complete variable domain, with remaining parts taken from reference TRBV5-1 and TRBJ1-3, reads KAGVTQTPRYLIKTRGQQVTLSCSPISGHRSVSWYQQTPGQGLQFLFEYFSETQRNKGNFPGRFSGRQFSNSRSEMNVSTLELGDSALYLCASSIGAGRVTGNTIYFGEGSWLTVV.

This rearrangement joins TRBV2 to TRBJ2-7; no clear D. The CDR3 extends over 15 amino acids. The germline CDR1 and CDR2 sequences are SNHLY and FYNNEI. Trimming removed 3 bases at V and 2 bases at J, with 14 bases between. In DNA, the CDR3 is TGTGCCAGCAGTGAGTCTAGGAACCCTACCTACGAGCAGTACTTC. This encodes CASSESRNPTYEQYF. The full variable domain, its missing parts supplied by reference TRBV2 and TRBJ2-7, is EPEVTQTPSHQVTQMGQEVILRCVPISNHLYFYWYRQILGQKVEFLVSFYNNEISEKSEIFDDQFSVERPDGSNFTLKIRSTKLEDSAMYFCASSESRNPTYEQYFGPGTRLTVT.

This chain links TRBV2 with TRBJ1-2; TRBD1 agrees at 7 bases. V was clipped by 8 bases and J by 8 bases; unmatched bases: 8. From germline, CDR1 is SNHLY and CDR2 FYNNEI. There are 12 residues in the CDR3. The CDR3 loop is CASCGQAGGYTF. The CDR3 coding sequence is TGTGCCAGCTGTGGACAGGCTGGAGGCTACACCTTC.

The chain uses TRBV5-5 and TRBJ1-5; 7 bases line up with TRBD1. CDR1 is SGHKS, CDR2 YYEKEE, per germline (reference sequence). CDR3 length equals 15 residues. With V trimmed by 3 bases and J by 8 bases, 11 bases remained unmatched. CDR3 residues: CASSSNSGRGEPQHF. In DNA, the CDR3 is TGTGCCAGCAGCTCAAACTCGGGCAGGGGGGAGCCCCAGCATTTT.

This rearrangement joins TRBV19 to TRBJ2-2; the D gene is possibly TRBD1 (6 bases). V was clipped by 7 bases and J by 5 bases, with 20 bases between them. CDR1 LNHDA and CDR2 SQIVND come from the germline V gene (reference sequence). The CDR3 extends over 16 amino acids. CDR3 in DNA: TGTGCCAGTACCCAATGGAGAACAGGGCAAACCGGGGAGCTGTTTTTT. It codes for CASTQWRTGQTGELFF.

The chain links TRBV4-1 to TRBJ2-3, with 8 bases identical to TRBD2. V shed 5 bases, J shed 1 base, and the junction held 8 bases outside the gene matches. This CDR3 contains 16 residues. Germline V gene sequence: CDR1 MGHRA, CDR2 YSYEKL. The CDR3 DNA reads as TGCGCCAGCAGCTTTAGCGGGACGGGGGGCACAGATACGCAGTATTTT. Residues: CASSFSGTGGTDTQYF.

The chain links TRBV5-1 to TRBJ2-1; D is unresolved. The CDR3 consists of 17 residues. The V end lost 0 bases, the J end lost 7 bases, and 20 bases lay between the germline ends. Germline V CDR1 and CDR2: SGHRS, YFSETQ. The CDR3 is CASSLVTSSGAENEQFF. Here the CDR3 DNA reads TGCGCCAGCAGCTTGGTTACGAGCTCAGGCGCGGAAAATGAGCAGTTCTTC.

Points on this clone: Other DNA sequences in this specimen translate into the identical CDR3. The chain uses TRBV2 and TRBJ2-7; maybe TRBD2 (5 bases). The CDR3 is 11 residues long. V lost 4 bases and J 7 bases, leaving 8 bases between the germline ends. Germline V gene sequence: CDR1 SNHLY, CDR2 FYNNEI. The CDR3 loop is CASSGRGEQYF. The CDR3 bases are TGTGCCAGCAGTGGGCGCGGGGAGCAGTACTTC.

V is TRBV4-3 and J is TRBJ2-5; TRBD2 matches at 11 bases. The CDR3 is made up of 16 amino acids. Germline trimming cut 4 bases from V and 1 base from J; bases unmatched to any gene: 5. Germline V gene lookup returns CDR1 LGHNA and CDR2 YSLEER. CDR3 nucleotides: TGCGCCAGCAGCCTTCTAGCGGGGGGAAGCCAAGAGACCCAGTACTTC. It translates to CASSLLAGGSQETQYF.

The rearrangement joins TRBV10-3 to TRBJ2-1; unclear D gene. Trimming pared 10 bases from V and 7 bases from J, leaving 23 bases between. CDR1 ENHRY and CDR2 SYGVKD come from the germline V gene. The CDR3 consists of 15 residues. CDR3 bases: TGTGCCACCTACGGTTGGGCAACGGGTATGAATGAGCAGTTCTTC. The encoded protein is CATYGWATGMNEQFF.

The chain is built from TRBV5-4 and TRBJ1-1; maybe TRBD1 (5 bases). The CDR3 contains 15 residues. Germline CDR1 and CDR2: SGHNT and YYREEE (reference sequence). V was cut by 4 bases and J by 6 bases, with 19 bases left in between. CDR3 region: CASSRSGPGGPEAFF. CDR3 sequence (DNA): TGTGCCAGCAGCCGGTCCGGACCGGGGGGTCCTGAAGCTTTCTTT.

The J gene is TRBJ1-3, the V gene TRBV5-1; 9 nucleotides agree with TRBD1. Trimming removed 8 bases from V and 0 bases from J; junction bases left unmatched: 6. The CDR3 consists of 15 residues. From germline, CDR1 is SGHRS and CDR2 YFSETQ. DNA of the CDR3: TGCGCCAGTAGACGGACAGGGGCCTCTGGAAACACCATATATTTT. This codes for CASRRTGASGNTIYF.

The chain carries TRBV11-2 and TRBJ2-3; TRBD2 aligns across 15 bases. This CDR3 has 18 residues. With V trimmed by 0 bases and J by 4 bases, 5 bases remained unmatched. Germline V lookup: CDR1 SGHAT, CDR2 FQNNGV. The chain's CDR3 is CASSLDGGTSGRPDTQYF. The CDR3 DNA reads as TGTGCCAGCAGCTTAGATGGCGGGACTAGCGGGAGGCCAGATACGCAGTATTTT.

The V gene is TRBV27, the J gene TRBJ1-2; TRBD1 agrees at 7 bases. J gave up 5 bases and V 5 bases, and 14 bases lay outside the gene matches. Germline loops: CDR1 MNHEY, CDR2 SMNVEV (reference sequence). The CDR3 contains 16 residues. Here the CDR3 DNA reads TGTGCCAGCAGTCCATTCGGGACAGAAATCCATTATGGCTACACCTTC. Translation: CASSPFGTEIHYGYTF.

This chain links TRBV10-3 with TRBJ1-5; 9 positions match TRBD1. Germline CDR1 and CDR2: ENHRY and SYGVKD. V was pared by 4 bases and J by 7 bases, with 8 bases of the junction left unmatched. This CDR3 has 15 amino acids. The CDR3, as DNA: TGTGCCATCAGTGCCCGGACAGGGGAATCGCAGCCCCAGCATTTT. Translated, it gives CAISARTGESQPQHF.

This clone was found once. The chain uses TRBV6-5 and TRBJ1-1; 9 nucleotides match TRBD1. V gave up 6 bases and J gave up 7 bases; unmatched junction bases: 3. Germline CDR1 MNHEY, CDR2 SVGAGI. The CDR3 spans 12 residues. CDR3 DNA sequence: TGTGCCAGCAGCATGGACAGGGGTGAAGCTTTCTTT. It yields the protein CASSMDRGEAFF.

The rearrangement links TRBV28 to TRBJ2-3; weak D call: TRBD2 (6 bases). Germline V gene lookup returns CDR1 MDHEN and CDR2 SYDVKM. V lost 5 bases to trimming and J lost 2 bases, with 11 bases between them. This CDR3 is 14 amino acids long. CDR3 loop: CASSQGGVTDTQYF. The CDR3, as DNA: TGTGCCAGCAGTCAGGGCGGGGTCACAGATACGCAGTATTTT.

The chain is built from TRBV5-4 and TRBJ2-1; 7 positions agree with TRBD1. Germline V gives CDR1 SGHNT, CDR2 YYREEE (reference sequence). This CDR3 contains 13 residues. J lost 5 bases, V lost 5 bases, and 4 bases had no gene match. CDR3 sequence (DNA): TGTGCCAGCAGGATGGACAGGAACAATGAGCAGTTCTTC. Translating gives CASRMDRNNEQFF.

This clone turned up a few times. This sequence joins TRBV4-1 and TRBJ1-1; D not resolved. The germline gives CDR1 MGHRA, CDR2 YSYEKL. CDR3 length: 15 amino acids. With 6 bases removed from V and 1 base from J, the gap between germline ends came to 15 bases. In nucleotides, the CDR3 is TGCGCCAGCAGGTCGACCGACGGCCCGAACACTGAAGCTTTCTTT. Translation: CASRSTDGPNTEAFF.

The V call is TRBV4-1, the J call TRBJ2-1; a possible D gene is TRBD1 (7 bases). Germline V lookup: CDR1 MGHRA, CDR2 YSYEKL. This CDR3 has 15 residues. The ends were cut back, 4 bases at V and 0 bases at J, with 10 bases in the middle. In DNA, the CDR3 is TGCGCCAGCAGCCGGGGGGACAGCTCCTACAATGAGCAGTTCTTC. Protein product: CASSRGDSSYNEQFF.

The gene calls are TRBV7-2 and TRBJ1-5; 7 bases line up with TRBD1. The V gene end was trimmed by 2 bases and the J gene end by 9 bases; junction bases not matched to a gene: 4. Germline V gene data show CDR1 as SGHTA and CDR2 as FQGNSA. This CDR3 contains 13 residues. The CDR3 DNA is TGTGCCAGCAGCTTATTACGACAGGGGCCCCAGCATTTT. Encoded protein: CASSLLRQGPQHF.

The CDR3 bases are TGTGCCACCCGCCCCGGGACAGGACCTTACCGCGGAAACACCATATATTTT. Translation: CATRPGTGPYRGNTIYF. The chain carries TRBV19 and TRBJ1-3; 8 nucleotides agree with TRBD1. V was pared by 10 bases and J by 4 bases, with 18 bases of the junction left unmatched. This CDR3 has 17 residues. CDR1 is LNHDA and CDR2 is SQIVND in the germline V gene (reference sequence).

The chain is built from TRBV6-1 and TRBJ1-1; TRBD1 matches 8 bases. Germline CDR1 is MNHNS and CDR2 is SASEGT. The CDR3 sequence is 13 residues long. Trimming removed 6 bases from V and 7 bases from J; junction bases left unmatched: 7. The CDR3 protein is CASRTWTGIEAFF. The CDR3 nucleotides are TGTGCCAGCAGAACTTGGACAGGGATTGAAGCTTTCTTT.

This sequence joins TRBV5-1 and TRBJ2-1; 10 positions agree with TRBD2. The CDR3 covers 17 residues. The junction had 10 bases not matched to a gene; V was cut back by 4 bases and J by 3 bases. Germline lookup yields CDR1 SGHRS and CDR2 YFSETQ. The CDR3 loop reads CASSLGVSSGSYNEQFF. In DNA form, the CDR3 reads TGCGCCAGCAGCCTTGGGGTGTCTAGCGGGAGCTACAATGAGCAGTTCTTC.

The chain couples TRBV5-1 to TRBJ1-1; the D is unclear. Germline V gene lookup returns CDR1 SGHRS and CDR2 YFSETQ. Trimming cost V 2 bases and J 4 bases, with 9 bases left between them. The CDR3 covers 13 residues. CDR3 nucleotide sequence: TGCGCCAGCAGCTTTAGGTTGGGCACTGAAGCTTTCTTT. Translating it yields CASSFRLGTEAFF.